This TCR beta chain was sequenced in a study of control samples from healthy donors and cancer patients. Trimming pared 3 bases from V and 7 bases from J, leaving 16 bases between. Germline V CDR1 and CDR2: MNHNS, SASEGT. The length of the CDR3 is 16 residues. The protocol was immunoSEQ multiplex PCR, while the TCRdb copy is restricted to in-frame clones and leaves out a portion. The sample consists of 80,000 to 100,000 clones, around nine tenths of them appearing once. The chain couples TRBV6-1 to TRBJ1-6; D is possibly TRBD1 (5 bases). The TCR originated in a human donor in good health. The donor label of this sample is uncertain. Input material: blood. This CDR3 reads CASSEAPGPANSPLHF. In nucleotides, the CDR3 is TGTGCCAGCAGTGAGGCTCCAGGGCCGGCAAATTCACCCCTCCACTTT.